The entry that follows covers one T cell receptor beta chain sequence. As yet, its antigen is unknown. Over 18 months, lack of ophthalmopathy progression marked Graves' hyperthyroidism as stable. V was pared by 3 bases and J by 6 bases, with 9 bases between. In germline, CDR1 is SGHKS, CDR2 YYEKEE (reference sequence). The CDR3 covers 13 residues. This sample stems from a study of T cells in Graves' hyperthyroidism and ophthalmopathy. Study conclusions and caveats: Median prediction lead before ophthalmopathy onset was 6.5 months with the model. Blood also carried most thyroid clonotypes expanded above 0.001.

TCR beta CDR3 region amplification was performed from RNA transcripts. During a first-round RT-PCR of the TCR CDR3, the HTBI primer set was used. TCRdb re-derived calls from the multiplex PCR reads in MiXCR, one entry per CDR3 protein. The sample has roughly 300,000 distinct CDR3 sequences, approximately 15% seen once. The clonotype originates from a woman aged 25 to 39 with Graves' hyperthyroidism. Specimen: blood. The gene calls are TRBV5-5 and TRBJ2-2; D may correspond to TRBD1 or TRBD2 (5 bases each). The CDR3 protein is CASSSRGAGELFF. The CDR3 DNA sequence: TGTGCCAGCAGCTCGAGGGGAGCCGGGGAGCTGTTTTTT.